This TCR beta chain originates from a study of OX40 agonist ivuxolimab in advanced cancers. Sampling times: baseline, cycle 4 day 1, cycle 7 day 1. The data were produced by immunoSEQ multiplex PCR, yet TCRdb's version contains in-frame clones alone and is incomplete. The sample shows thousands of clones, 66% of them seen only once. This sequence was found in an adult with an advanced solid tumor such as melanoma, head and neck, liver or kidney cancer. The starting material was CD4+ or CD8+ T cells sorted from blood, obtained in a trial of the OX40 agonist ivuxolimab.

The CDR3 region has the DNA TGTGCCAGTAGTATGGGCCTTTCCTTTAACAATGAGCAGTTCTTC. Amino acids: CASSMGLSFNNEQFF. The chain joins TRBV19 to TRBJ2-1; D uncertain. This CDR3 comprises 15 residues. V dropped 3 bases and J dropped 5 bases, with 14 bases sitting between them. Germline CDR1 and CDR2: LNHDA and SQIVND (reference sequence).